The T cell receptor beta chain described here comes from a study of cytomegalovirus exposure and HLA in healthy donors. Study observations and caveats: Both high specificity and high sensitivity reportedly marked the classifier's diagnosis of cytomegalovirus status. In a later analysis, the majority of CMV-associated beta chains seemingly showed HLA restriction. Being productive about 87% or about 30% of the time was typical of most TCR beta V segments in an earlier analysis.

A word on this clone: As yet, its antigen is unknown.

The CDR3 has 18 residues. The germline gives CDR1 SGHTA, CDR2 FQGNSA. V trimming: 3 bases; J trimming: 7 bases; junction bases outside the gene matches: 12. It was with 60 Vbeta and 13 Jbeta primers that the PCR ran. Clones were sequenced by immunoSEQ multiplex PCR, and TCRdb holds only the in-frame ones, with some missing. The sample contains about 120,000 clones, roughly two thirds of which appear only once. The sequence was collected from a man aged 30 to 45 in good health and CMV-seropositive. The sequenced sample consisted of PBMCs. This chain uses TRBV7-2 with TRBJ2-2, with TRBD2 matching over 12 bases. CDR3 amino acids: CASSLNPSGRGSDGELFF. The CDR3 nucleotides read TGTGCCAGCAGCTTGAACCCTAGCGGGAGGGGGTCGGACGGGGAGCTGTTTTTT.